This T cell receptor beta chain came from a study of T cell responses to AZD1222 COVID-19 vaccine (dated by TCRdb to the early 2020s). About the study as a whole: TCR sequencing was performed for some 250 trial participants, of whom about 200 were given two doses of AZD1222 and roughly 25 were given two doses of MenACWY control vaccine. Enrollment into the trials was organized by age into subgroups of 18-55, 56-69 and 70-plus years, and those subgroups contained about 150, 27 and 61 TCR-sequenced participants, respectively.

What the research found in general, with its limitations: Nearly half of unique spike-specific TCRs reportedly recognized epitopes outside regions mutated in the B.1.351 and B.1.1.7 variants. Participants were mostly white British and included more females than males, and it was suggested by the authors that clonal diversity may have been underestimated. The whole spike protein was spanned by vaccine-associated CD4 TCRs, and dominant responses were seen in regions 160-218 and 743-854. In the small 56-69-year group, the increase in depth fell short of significance, most likely because of low power. Spike-specific TCR breadth and depth rose significantly after two AZD1222 doses compared with day 0 and with MenACWY recipients. Only five to seven AZD1222 recipients were SARS-CoV-2 seropositive at baseline, limiting conclusions about previously exposed vaccinees. Because no day 14 peak-response samples were available, repertoires were characterized only after the peak T cell response.

According to the study, the label for this sample's time point signals: about 28 days (+/-7) after the second vaccine dose. Because spike-specific TCR depth and breadth did not differ between the two schedules, AZD1222 recipients who got a second dose at roughly 4 weeks were pooled with those who got a second dose at roughly 12 weeks. Samples from vaccinated people were obtained from the UK trials COV001 and COV002, which included a single-blind randomized controlled phase 2/3 trial of AZD1222 (ChAdOx1 nCoV-19) in healthy adults. For TCRbeta chain sequencing, PBMC samples from trial participants were taken at day 0 and at day 28 after the second dose. The CDR3 regions of human TCRbeta chains were subjected to immunosequencing. The paper's processing steps were these. TCRs in the repertoires were compared against a reference library of SARS-CoV-2-specific TCRs that had been generated with the MIRA antigen-specificity platform. Breadth was defined as the fraction of unique TCRs that were SARS-CoV-2-associated, and depth was defined as the fraction of total T cells that were SARS-CoV-2-associated. Each spike-specific TCR was assigned to its reactive spike region and to a CD4 or CD8 class using the MIRA data. Log10-transformed breadth and depth values were compared by one-way ANOVA with Sidak's multiple comparisons tests. TCRdb provides this immuneACCESS table in a form limited to in-frame rearrangements. Some clones are lacking; in checked studies, under half of them reflect an unresolved V gene, and why the rest are absent is not known. D and trimming were read from the DNA, whereas the V and J calls and clone size are those reported in that table. In this sample the table shows about 60,000 clones, about three quarters of which occur a single time. The ten largest clones represent over 3% of the sample.

Germline trimming amounts to 4 bases on V and 6 bases on J, with 4 as the count of junction bases outside the gene matches. Including cysteine and phenylalanine, the CDR3 has 13 amino acids. Only CDR3 DNA remains: 39 bases, in frame from the first base. Taken from the germline V gene (reference sequence), the CDR1 and CDR2 loops are LGHDT and YNNKEL. This clone was observed a handful of times. No cognate antigen has been identified for it. One base away there is no much larger clone; base qualities are not given. Material: peripheral blood, obtained 28 days after the second AZD1222 dose. The receptor comes from an adult who received the AZD1222 COVID-19 vaccine. The V and J genes are TRBV3-1 (or the pseudogene TRBV3-2) and TRBJ2-7; TRBD1 fits 9 bases in the junction. CDR3 loop: CASSRRDRAEQYF. The sequenced DNA: TGTGCCAGCAGCCGCCGGGACAGGGCCGAGCAGTACTTC.